This entry lists 5 T cell receptor beta chains sequenced from one sample in a study of technical replicates of blood from a handful of donors. Using immunoSEQ multiplex PCR, the repertoire was profiled, and TCRdb retains in-frame clones only, with some absent. The sample contains 65,000 to 95,000 clones, approximately 96% of which appear only once. Source material: T cells isolated from PBMCs. The receptor set was obtained from a human donor in good health.

The rearrangement uses TRBV9 and TRBJ2-1; TRBD2 matches 9 bases. The CDR3 totals 14 residues. The V gene end was trimmed by 3 bases and the J gene end by 9 bases; junction bases not matched to a gene: 7. Germline V gene sequence: CDR1 SGDLS, CDR2 YYNGEE. The CDR3 sequence is CASSALAGRFEQFF. The CDR3 DNA reads as TGTGCCAGCAGCGCGCTAGCGGGGAGGTTTGAGCAGTTCTTC.

The sample holds a few counts of this clone. The rearrangement uses TRBV2 and TRBJ2-7; the match to TRBD2 covers 11 bases. CDR1 is SNHLY and CDR2 is FYNNEI in the germline V gene. This CDR3 spans 13 amino acids. V dropped 10 bases and J dropped 0; count of bases not matched to a gene: 2. The CDR3 here is CATGLAASYEQYF. The CDR3 DNA sequence: TGTGCCACGGGACTAGCGGCCTCCTACGAGCAGTACTTC. Using reference TRBV2 and TRBJ2-7 for the parts outside the CDR3, the full variable domain is EPEVTQTPSHQVTQMGQEVILRCVPISNHLYFYWYRQILGQKVEFLVSFYNNEISEKSEIFDDQFSVERPDGSNFTLKIRSTKLEDSAMYFCATGLAASYEQYFGPGTRLTVT.

V and J are TRBV4-1 and TRBJ1-2; 8 bases line up with TRBD1. The ends lost 6 bases at V and 4 bases at J; junction bases unmatched: 10. Germline V gene sequence: CDR1 MGHRA, CDR2 YSYEKL. The CDR3 has 15 residues. The DNA for the CDR3 is TGCGCCAGCAGGTCTCCCGGGACAGGAGGCTATGGCTACACCTTC. Its protein is CASRSPGTGGYGYTF.

The gene calls are TRBV5-4 and TRBJ2-7; D gene uncertain. Per germline, CDR1 SGHNT and CDR2 YYREEE (reference sequence). Trimming cost V 2 bases and J 3 bases, with 12 bases left between them. This CDR3 has 14 amino acids. This CDR3 is CASSLGGPGYEQYF. The CDR3 DNA sequence: TGTGCCAGCAGCTTAGGCGGTCCGGGCTACGAGCAGTACTTC.

V usage is TRBV7-9 and J usage is TRBJ1-1; the match to TRBD1 covers 7 bases. The ends lost 5 bases at V and 4 bases at J; junction bases unmatched: 7. Germline assignment: CDR1 SEHNR and CDR2 FQNEAQ (reference sequence). The CDR3 extends over 14 amino acids. The CDR3 is CASSITGASTEAFF. The CDR3 DNA sequence: TGTGCCAGCAGCATTACAGGGGCGAGCACTGAAGCTTTCTTT.